This paragraph covers one TCR beta chain sequence. CDR3 length: 13 residues. Looked up from germline, CDR1 is SGHAT and CDR2 is FQDESV (reference sequence). The V end was cut by 6 bases, the J end by 1 base, with 9 bases between. This table comes from immunoSEQ multiplex PCR, and its TCRdb copy is limited to in-frame clones, with some not included. The repertoire has about 110,000 clones, around 90% of them found once; the top ten carry 3.2%. This record belongs to a study of T cell responses to AZD1222 COVID-19 vaccine. The sample was peripheral blood, taken on day 0 of AZD1222 vaccination. This chain links TRBV11-1 with TRBJ1-1, with D possibly being TRBD1 (6 bases). The receptor comes from an adult in good health. The CDR3 loop reads CASSPTGNTEAFF. The CDR3 DNA reads TGTGCCAGCAGTCCGACAGGGAACACTGAAGCTTTCTTT.